This TCR beta chain was found in a study of beta chain features in type 1 diabetes. Whole-study findings and limits: Sampled from patients, naive, central memory and Treg TCRB repertoires appeared more similar than those sampled from healthy donors. Shorter TCRB CDR3s, moderately but significantly so, marked every one of the four CD4+ subsets in Type 1 diabetes patients.

As for this clone: Antigen: not known.

The investigators reverse transcribed all of the isolated RNA, so they sequenced expressed TCRB transcripts. TCRdb's copy holds only in-frame clones and misses some; the assay was immunoSEQ multiplex PCR. The table includes 250,000 to 300,000 clones, around an eighth detected once. The sample consisted of naive CD4+ T cells from blood. This TCR derives from a man aged 30 to 45 with type 1 diabetes.

The CDR3: CASSPRPGSYGYTF. The DNA for the CDR3 is TGTGCCAGCAGTCCCCGCCCGGGGAGCTATGGCTACACCTTC. V gene TRBV28 combines with J gene TRBJ1-2; D is ambiguous. V lost 5 bases to trimming and J lost 4 bases, with 14 bases between them. Germline V gene lookup returns CDR1 MDHEN and CDR2 SYDVKM. The CDR3 has 14 residues.